This record looks at one TCR beta chain sequence and its context. TCR-alpha and TCR-beta chains were sequenced unpaired. Produced via immunoSEQ multiplex PCR; TCRdb's table is partial and in-frame only. The sample records 80,000 to 90,000 clones, approximately 90% being singletons. The germline gives CDR1 SEHNR, CDR2 FQNEAQ (reference sequence). The CDR3 runs 14 residues. The junction had 9 bases not matched to a gene; V was cut back by 5 bases and J by 8 bases. The sample originates from a study of T cells in tuberculosis. Thawed, overnight-rested PBMC were stained with GMM-loaded CD1B tetramer, viability dye and anti-CD3, then sorted. The CD1B tetramers carried C32 glucose monomycolate purified from Rhodococcus equi.

Sequencing was performed on CD1b-GMM tetramer-negative cells sorted from PBMCs. The clonotype originates from an adult woman with latent tuberculosis. This rearrangement joins TRBV7-9 to TRBJ1-2, with 9 bases matching TRBD1. The DNA of the CDR3 is TGTGCCAGCAGCCGCTCACAGGGGGCTGAGGGCTACACCTTC. It codes for CASSRSQGAEGYTF.